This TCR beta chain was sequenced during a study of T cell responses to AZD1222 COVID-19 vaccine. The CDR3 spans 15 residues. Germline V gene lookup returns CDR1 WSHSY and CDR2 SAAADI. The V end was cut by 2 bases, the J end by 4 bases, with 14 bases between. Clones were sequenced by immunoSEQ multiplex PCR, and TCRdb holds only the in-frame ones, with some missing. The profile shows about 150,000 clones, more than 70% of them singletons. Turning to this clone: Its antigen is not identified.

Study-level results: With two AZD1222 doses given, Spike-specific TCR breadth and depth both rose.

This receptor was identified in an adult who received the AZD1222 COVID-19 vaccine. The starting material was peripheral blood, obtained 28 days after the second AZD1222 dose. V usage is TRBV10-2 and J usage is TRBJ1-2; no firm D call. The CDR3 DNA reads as TGCGCCAGCAGTGAGCGGCAGCCGCCGGCCTATGGCTACACCTTC. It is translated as CASSERQPPAYGYTF.